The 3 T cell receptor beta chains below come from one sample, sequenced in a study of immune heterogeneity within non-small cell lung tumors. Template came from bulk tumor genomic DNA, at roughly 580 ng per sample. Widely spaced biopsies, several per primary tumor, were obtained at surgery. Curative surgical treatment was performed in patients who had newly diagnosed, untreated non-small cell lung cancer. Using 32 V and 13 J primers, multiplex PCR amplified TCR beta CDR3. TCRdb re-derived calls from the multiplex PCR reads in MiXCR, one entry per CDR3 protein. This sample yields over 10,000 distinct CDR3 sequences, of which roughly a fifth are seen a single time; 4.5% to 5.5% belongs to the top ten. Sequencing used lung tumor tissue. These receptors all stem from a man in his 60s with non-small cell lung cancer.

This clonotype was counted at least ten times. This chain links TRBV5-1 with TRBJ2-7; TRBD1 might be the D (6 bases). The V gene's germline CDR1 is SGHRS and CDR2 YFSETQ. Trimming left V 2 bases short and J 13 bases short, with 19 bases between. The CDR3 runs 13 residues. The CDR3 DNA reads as TGCGCCAGCAGCTTAACACCGGGACAAGGAGACTACTTC. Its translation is CASSLTPGQGDYF.

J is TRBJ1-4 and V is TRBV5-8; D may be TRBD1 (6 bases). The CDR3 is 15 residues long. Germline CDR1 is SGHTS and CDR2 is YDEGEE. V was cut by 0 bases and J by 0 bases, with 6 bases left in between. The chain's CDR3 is CASSLGQATNEKLFF. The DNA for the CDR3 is TGTGCCAGCAGCTTGGGACAGGCAACTAATGAAAAACTGTTTTTT.

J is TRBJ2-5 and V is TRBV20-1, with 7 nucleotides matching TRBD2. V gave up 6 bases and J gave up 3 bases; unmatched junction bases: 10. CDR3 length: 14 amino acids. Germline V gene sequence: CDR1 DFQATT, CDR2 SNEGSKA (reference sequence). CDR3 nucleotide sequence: TGCAGTGCCCTAGGGGAGGGTGGAAAAGAGACCCAGTACTTC. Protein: CSALGEGGKETQYF.